This T cell receptor beta chain was identified during a study of blood T cell repertoires in COVID-19. The overall study: The United States, Italy and Spain were the sources of the acute and convalescent COVID-19 samples. Nucleic acid was either cDNA or gDNA, and it came from T cells, B-cell-depleted T cells, or PBMCs.

There are 12 residues in the CDR3. The germline CDR1 and CDR2 sequences are MDHEN and SYDVKM. V trimming: 10 bases; J trimming: 8 bases; junction bases outside the gene matches: 7. Only one count was recorded for this clone. Authors' methods: Amplification from reference gene primers served as the basis for estimated nucleated cell counts. This table comes from immunoSEQ multiplex PCR, and its TCRdb copy is limited to in-frame clones, with some not included. The V and J calls and clone size come from that table; D and trimming were worked out from the DNA. The repertoire holds some 170,000 clones, with about four fifths as singletons.

V and J are TRBV28 and TRBJ1-2; TRBD1 matches 10 bases. This sequence was found in a woman in her seventies with acute or convalescent COVID-19. Sequencing input: peripheral blood. The CDR3 bases are TGTGCCACCCCAGACAGGGGGCAGGGCTACACCTTC. It translates to CATPDRGQGYTF.